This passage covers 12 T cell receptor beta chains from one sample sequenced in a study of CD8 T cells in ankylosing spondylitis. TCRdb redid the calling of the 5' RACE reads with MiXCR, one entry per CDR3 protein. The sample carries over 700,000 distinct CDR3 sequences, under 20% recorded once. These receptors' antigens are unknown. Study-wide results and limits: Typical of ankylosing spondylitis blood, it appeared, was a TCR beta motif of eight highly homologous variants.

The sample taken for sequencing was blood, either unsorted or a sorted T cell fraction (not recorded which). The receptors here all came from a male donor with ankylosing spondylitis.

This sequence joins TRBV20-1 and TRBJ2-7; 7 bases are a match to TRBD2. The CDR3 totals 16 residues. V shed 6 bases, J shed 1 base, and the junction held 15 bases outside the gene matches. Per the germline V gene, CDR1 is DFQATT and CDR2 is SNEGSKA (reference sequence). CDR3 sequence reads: CSAPPGGAGPSYEQYF. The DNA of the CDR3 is TGCAGTGCACCCCCGGGGGGAGCGGGACCGTCCTACGAGCAGTACTTC.

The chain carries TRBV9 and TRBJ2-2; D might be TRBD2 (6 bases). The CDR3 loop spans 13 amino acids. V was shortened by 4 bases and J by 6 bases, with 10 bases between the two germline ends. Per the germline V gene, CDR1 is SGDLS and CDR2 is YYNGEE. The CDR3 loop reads CASSLRGAGELFF. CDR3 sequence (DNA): TGTGCCAGCAGCCTACGCGGGGCCGGGGAGCTGTTTTTT.

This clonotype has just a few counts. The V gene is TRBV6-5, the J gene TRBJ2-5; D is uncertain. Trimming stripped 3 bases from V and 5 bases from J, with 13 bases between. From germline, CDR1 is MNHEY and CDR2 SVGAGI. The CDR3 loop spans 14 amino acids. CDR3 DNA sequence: TGTGCCAGCAGTTATAGGAGTGGTGGGGAGACCCAGTACTTC. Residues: CASSYRSGGETQYF.

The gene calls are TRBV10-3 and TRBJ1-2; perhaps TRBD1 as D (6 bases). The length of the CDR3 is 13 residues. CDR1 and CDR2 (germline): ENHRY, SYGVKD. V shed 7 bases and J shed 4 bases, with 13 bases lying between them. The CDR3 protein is CAITPTGPYGYTF. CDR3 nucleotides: TGTGCCATCACTCCGACAGGTCCCTATGGCTACACCTTC.

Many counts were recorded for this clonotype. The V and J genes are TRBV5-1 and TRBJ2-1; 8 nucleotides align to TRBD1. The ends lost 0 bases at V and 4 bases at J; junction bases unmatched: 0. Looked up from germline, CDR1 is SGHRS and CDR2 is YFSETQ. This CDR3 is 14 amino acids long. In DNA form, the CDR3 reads TGCGCCAGCAGCTTGGGACAGGGGTACAATGAGCAGTTCTTC. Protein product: CASSLGQGYNEQFF.

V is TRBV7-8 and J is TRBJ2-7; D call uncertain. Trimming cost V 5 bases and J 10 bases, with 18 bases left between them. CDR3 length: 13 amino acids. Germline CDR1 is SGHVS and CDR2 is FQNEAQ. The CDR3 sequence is CASSAPLNPRQYF. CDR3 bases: TGTGCCAGCAGCGCCCCTCTAAACCCCCGTCAGTACTTC.

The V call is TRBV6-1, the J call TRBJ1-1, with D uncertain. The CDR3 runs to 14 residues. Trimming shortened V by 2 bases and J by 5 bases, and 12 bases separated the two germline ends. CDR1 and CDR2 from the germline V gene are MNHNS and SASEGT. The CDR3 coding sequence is TGTGCCAGCAGTGAACTGGCCCGAGGGACTGAAGCTTTCTTT. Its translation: CASSELARGTEAFF.

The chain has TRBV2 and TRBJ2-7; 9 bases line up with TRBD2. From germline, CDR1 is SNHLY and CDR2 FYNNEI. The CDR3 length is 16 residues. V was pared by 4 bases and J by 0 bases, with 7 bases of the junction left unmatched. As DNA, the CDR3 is TGTGCCAGCAGTGCCCTAGCGGGAACCAGCTCCTACGAGCAGTACTTC. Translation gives CASSALAGTSSYEQYF. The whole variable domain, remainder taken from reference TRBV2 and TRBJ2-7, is EPEVTQTPSHQVTQMGQEVILRCVPISNHLYFYWYRQILGQKVEFLVSFYNNEISEKSEIFDDQFSVERPDGSNFTLKIRSTKLEDSAMYFCASSALAGTSSYEQYFGPGTRLTVT.

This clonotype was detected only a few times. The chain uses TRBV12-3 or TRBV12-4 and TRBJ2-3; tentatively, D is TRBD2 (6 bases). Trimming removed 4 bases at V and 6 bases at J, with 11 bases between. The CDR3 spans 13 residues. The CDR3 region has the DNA TGTGCCAGCAGTTGGGACTCTCCTGATACGCAGTATTTT. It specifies CASSWDSPDTQYF.

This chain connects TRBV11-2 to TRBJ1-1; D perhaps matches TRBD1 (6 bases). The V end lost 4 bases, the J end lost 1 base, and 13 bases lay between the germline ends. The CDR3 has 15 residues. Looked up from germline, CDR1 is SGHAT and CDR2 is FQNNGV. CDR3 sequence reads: CASSSTTGRNTEAFF. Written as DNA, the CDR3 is TGTGCCAGCAGCTCCACAACAGGGAGGAACACTGAAGCTTTCTTT.

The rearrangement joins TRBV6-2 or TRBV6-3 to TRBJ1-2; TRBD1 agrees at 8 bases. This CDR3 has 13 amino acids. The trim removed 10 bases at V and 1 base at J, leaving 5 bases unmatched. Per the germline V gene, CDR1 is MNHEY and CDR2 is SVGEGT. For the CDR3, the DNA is TGTGCCACCGGACAGGGCGATAACTATGGCTACACCTTC. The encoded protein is CATGQGDNYGYTF.

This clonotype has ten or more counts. CDR3 DNA sequence: TGTGCCTGGAGGATCCGGGACAGGGACACCGGGGAGCTGTTTTTT. Translated, it gives CAWRIRDRDTGELFF. The chain joins TRBV30 to TRBJ2-2; 9 positions match TRBD1. The CDR3 loop spans 15 amino acids. CDR1 GTSNPN and CDR2 SVGIG come from the germline V gene (reference sequence). V was clipped by 3 bases and J by 3 bases; unmatched bases: 5. The variable domain in full, with the rest retrieved from reference TRBV30 and TRBJ2-2, is SQTIHQWPATLVQPVGSPLSLECTVEGTSNPNLYWYRQAAGRGLQLLFYSVGIGQISSEVPQNLSASRPQDRQFILSSKKLLLSDSGFYLCAWRIRDRDTGELFFGEGSRLTVL.